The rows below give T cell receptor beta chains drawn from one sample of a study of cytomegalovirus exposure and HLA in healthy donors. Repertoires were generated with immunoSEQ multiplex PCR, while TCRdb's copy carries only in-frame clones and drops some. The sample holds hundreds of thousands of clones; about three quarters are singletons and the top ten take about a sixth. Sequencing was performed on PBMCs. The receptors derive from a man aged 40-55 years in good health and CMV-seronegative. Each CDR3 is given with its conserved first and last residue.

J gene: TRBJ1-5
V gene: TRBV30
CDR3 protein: CAWSARGGQPQHF

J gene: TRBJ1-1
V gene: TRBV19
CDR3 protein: CASSIWTGRRNTEAFF

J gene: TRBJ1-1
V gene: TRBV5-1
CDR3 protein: CASSSGTGDWAEAFF

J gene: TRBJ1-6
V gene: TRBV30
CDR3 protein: CAWSLRSNSPLHF

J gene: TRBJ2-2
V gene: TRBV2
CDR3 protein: CASHADRGNTGELFF

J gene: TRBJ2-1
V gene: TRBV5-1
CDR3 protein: CASSREQASSSYNEQFF

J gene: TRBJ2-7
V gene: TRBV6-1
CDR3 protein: CASSPRTGDEQYF

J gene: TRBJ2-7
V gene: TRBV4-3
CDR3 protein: CASSQGHSYEQYF

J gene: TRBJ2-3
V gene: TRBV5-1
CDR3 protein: CASSLLGRSTDTQYF

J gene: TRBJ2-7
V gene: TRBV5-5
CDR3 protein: CASSSTASEQYF

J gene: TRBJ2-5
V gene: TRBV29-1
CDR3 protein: CSVAETYQETQYF

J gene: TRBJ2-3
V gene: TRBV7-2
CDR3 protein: CASSFWTSGGDRDTQYF

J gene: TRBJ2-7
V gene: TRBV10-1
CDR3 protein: CASSEIRDSNSYEQYF

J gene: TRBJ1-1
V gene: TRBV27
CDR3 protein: CASEFKRGTGGGEAFF

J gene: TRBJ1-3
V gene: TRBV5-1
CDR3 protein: CASSLAPGVGNTIYF

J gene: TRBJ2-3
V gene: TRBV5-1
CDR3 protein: CASSLNEDRADRADTQYF

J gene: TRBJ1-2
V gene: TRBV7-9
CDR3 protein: CASTDSTYGYTF

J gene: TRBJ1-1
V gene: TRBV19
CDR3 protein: CASSLPGVPNTEAFF

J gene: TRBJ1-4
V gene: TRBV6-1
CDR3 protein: CASSPGTGEEKLFF

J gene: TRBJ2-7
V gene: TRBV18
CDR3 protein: CASSPGTSLVHEQYF

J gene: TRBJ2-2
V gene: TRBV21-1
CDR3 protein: CASSKDTGVHGELFF

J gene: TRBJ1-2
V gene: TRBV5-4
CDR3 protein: CASSLAKHPNYGYTF

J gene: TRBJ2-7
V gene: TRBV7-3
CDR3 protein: CASRTGCEQYF

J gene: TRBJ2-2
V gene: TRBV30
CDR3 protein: CAWSVGSRAGGAWSTGELFF

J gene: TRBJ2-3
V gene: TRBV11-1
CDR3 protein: CASSSGLARAPTDTQYF

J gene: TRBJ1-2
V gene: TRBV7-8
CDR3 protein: CASSLGRRGKLYGYTF

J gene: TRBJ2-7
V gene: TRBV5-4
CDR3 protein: CASSSRHRSYEQYF

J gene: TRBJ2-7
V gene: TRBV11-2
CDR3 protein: CASSADLRGIEYF

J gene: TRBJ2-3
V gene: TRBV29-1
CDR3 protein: CSVVTGLAGYDTQYF

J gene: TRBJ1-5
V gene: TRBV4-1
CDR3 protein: CASTLRGGLGNQPQHF

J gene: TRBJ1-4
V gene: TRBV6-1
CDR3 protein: CASSEGEGAEKLFF

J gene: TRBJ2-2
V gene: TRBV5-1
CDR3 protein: CASSLLSTADTGELFF

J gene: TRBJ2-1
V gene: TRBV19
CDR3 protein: CASRMTGGIYNEQFF

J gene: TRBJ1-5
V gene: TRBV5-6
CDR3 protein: CASSLAYRVDQPQHF

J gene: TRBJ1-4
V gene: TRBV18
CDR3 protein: CASSPPQTGYEKLFF

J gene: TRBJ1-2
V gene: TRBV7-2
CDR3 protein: CASSSSGTGGYGYTF

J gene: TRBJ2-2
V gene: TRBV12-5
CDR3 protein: CASGLVLSGAGELFF

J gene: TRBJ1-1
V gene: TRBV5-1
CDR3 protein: CASSLNRAMNTEAFF

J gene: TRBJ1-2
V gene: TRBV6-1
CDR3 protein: CASSEVGGGYGYTF

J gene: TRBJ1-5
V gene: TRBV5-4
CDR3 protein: CASNLGGHDSDTGPF

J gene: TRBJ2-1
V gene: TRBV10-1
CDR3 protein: CASSEGGSGYNEQFF

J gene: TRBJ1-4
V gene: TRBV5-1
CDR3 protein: CASSLAGGSNEKLFF

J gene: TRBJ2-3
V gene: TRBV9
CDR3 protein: CASSTDDRGSTDTQYF

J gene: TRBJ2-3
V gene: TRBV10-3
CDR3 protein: CAISATPTDTQYF

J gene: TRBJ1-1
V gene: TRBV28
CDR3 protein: CASSFPFTGGTEAFF

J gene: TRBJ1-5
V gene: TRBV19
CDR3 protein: CASQGTLTAGHSNQPQHF

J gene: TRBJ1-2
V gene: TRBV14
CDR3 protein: CASSPIRGNYGYTF